This TCR beta chain comes out of a study of beta chain features in type 1 diabetes. The CDR3 runs to 13 residues. Germline CDR1 LNHDA, CDR2 SQIVND (reference sequence). Overall study results and limits: Shorter TCRB CDR3s, moderately but significantly so, marked every one of the four CD4+ subsets in Type 1 diabetes patients.

The study reverse transcribed the entire isolated RNA, so it sequenced expressed TCRB transcripts. Using immunoSEQ multiplex PCR, the repertoire was profiled, and TCRdb retains in-frame clones only, with some absent. The data show nearly 700,000 clones, around 15% seen once. Comment on this clone: Its antigen is not identified. A read error may account for a junction end that differs from germline.

The J gene is TRBJ1-2, the V gene TRBV19; D is undetermined. This TCR derives from a man between 18 and 29 years old with type 1 diabetes. The sample taken for sequencing was naive CD4+ T cells from blood. CDR3 coding DNA: TGTGCCAGTAGTATAGATTCCTCACGCCCGTGGTTCTTC. Its protein product is CASSIDSSRPWFF.